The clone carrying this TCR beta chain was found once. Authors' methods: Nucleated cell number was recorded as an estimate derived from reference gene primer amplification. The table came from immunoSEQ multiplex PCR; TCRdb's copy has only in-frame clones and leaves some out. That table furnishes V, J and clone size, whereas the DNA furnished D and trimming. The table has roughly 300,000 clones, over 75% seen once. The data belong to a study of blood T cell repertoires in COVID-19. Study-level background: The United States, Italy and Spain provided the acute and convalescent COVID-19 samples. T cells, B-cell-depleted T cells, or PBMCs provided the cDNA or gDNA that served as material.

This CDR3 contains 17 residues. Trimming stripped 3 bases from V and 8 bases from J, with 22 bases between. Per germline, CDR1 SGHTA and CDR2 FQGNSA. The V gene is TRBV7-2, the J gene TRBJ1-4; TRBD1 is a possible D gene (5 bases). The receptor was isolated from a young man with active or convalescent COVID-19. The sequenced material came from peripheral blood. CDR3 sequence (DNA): TGTGCCAGCAGCTTGGGGGGGGTAGTGAGCTCTTTGGAAAAACTGTTTTTT. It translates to CASSLGGVVSSLEKLFF. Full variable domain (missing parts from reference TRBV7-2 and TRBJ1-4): GAGVSQSPSNKVTEKGKDVELRCDPISGHTALYWYRQSLGQGLEFLIYFQGNSAPDKSGLPSDRFSAERTGGSVSTLTIQRTQQEDSAVYLCASSLGGVVSSLEKLFFGSGTQLSVL.